This TCR beta chain was identified during a study of response to subunit inactivated influenza vaccine. The study, taken as a whole, reports: Only a handful of new T cells, the authors suggested, are recruited with each seasonal influenza vaccination.

The germline V gene encodes CDR1 SGHVS and CDR2 FQNEAQ. This CDR3 is 18 amino acids long. V shed 3 bases and J 2 bases; nucleotides not matched to a gene: 14. In regard to this clonotype: Its antigen remains unidentified.

MiXCR was run by TCRdb on the RT-PCR reads, yielding one entry per CDR3 protein. The sample includes over 650,000 distinct CDR3 sequences, approximately 17% of them seen just once. The starting material was PBMCs from blood, obtained 5 to 6 days after vaccination. The V gene is TRBV7-8, the J gene TRBJ2-5, with 8 bases lining up with TRBD2. This TCR was sampled from a man over 45 who received an inactivated influenza vaccine. The CDR3 bases are TGTGCCAGCAGCTTTGGGATCCGGCAAGCGGGGGAGCAAGAGACCCAGTACTTC. Its translation: CASSFGIRQAGEQETQYF.